This T cell receptor (beta chain) was recorded in a study of T cells in Graves' hyperthyroidism and ophthalmopathy. The wider study: At the time of initial diagnosis and before any treatment, peripheral blood was collected. Study-wide results and caveats: Also found in blood were most expanded thyroid clonotypes above 0.001.

Using RNA transcripts as the source, TCR beta CDR3 regions were amplified. First-round RT-PCR of the TCR CDR3 relied on the HTBI primer set. Via MiXCR, TCRdb re-called the multiplex PCR reads, giving one row per CDR3 protein. The sample contains roughly 700,000 distinct CDR3 sequences, 30% to 40% of which appear only once. About this clonotype: What it recognizes is unknown.

Each patient was aged 18 to 65 and had newly diagnosed hyperthyroidism of under 2 months' duration. Not enrolled were patients with uncontrolled infection, other autoimmune disease, pregnancy or lactation. CDR3 length equals 15 residues. V gave up 5 bases and J gave up 6 bases, with 17 bases separating them. Germline V CDR1 and CDR2: SGHTA, FQGNSA. This chain links TRBV7-2 with TRBJ2-1; unclear D gene. The specimen was blood. The source of this sequence is a woman in her forties with Graves' hyperthyroidism. The CDR3 protein is CASSPYRGIRNEQFF. CDR3 in DNA: TGTGCCAGCAGCCCCTATCGAGGCATCCGCAATGAGCAGTTCTTC.